This T cell receptor (beta chain) was sequenced for a study of T cell responses to AZD1222 COVID-19 vaccine. Broader study findings: Clonal diversity may have been underestimated, and the donors were mostly white British, with more females than males.

With respect to this clone: Its specificity is not known.

CDR1 and CDR2 (germline): MNHEY, SMNVEV (reference sequence). The V gene lost 2 bases and the J gene lost 0 bases, with 6 bases spanning the gap. CDR3 size: 14 residues. Profiling relied on immunoSEQ multiplex PCR, and the TCRdb table lists in-frame clones only, not all of them. This sample yields 120,000 or so clones, of which around 93% are seen a single time; approximately 1% belongs to the top ten. The TCR originated in an adult in good health. The rearrangement links TRBV27 to TRBJ2-3; D not certain. Specimen: peripheral blood, collected on day 0 of AZD1222 vaccination. The CDR3 region is CASSLGQSTDTQYF. The CDR3 DNA follows: TGTGCCAGCAGTTTAGGCCAGAGCACAGATACGCAGTATTTT.